The entry below gives a single TCR beta chain sequence along with its context. Its cognate antigen is unknown. TCR beta cDNA libraries included unique molecular identifiers. T cells numbering about 0.85 to 10 million yielded cDNA molecules that totaled about 500,000. TCRdb re-called the PCR reads with MiXCR, one entry per CDR3 protein. The data contain around 700,000 distinct CDR3 sequences, 55% to 60% of them seen just once; the ten biggest clones take up 10% to 12%. The source of the sample is a study of post-analysis software for immune sequencing data. Overall study: Relapsing-remitting, secondary progressive and progressive-relapsing multiple sclerosis courses were included. General study results and limits: The normalized Chao1 diversity of multiple sclerosis patients was significantly lower than that of controls. The study found TRBV5-6, TRBV5-1 and TRBV20-1 among several TRBV segments more frequent in patients than controls. Samples from a shared batch, those prepared together, strongly co-clustered by F measure.

Looked up from germline, CDR1 is MNHEY and CDR2 is SMNVEV (reference sequence). Unmatched junction bases numbered 14, after V lost 4 bases and J lost 4 bases. This CDR3 contains 18 residues. Input material: blood. The V gene is TRBV27, the J gene TRBJ1-1; 11 positions match TRBD1. This receptor was identified in a girl aged 2 to 9 with multiple sclerosis. In DNA form, the CDR3 reads TGTGCCAGCAGTTACGGGACAGGGGGGATCTCTTTAGGCACTGAAGCTTTCTTT. It encodes CASSYGTGGISLGTEAFF.